This TCR beta chain was retrieved from a study of T cells in localized non-small cell lung cancer. Study-wide results and limits: Median detection of top 100 tumor clones in adjacent lung was around 59 clones.

As concerns this clone: Its specificity is unknown.

TCRdb's copy holds only in-frame clones and misses some; the assay was immunoSEQ multiplex PCR. The data contain some 27,000 clones, around 90% of them singletons. This CDR3 has 14 amino acids. Germline V CDR1 and CDR2: SEHNR, FQNEAQ (reference sequence). V was clipped by 1 base and J by 4 bases, with 10 bases between them. The material sequenced was peripheral blood, taken before any cancer treatment. This chain joins TRBV7-9 and TRBJ2-5, with no clear D. The receptor was isolated from a woman between 18 and 55 years old with stage I lung adenocarcinoma. DNA of the CDR3: TGTGCCAGCAGCTTAGGATCTGTTACAGAGACCCAGTACTTC. Its translation: CASSLGSVTETQYF.